The 2 T cell receptor beta chains listed next were all sequenced from one sample in a study of yellow fever vaccine responses in identical twins. Using its own MiXCR run on the RT-PCR reads, TCRdb lists one record per CDR3 protein. The table shows approximately 20,000 distinct CDR3 sequences, with roughly 72% occurring only once. The sample consisted of T cells from blood (PBMCs), unsorted or a sorted subset (not recorded which), taken before or after yellow fever vaccination (not recorded which). Source of these receptors: a woman younger than 30 who received the yellow fever vaccine.

This chain connects TRBV2 to TRBJ2-1, with TRBD1 as a possible D gene (6 bases). Per germline, CDR1 SNHLY and CDR2 FYNNEI. The CDR3 runs 15 residues. The ends were cut back, 5 bases at V and 9 bases at J, with 20 bases in the middle. The CDR3 sequence: CASSSVSGTLTEQFF. As DNA, the CDR3 is TGTGCCAGCAGTTCGGTCTCCGGGACATTAACTGAGCAGTTCTTC.

The chain uses TRBV7-3 and TRBJ2-5, with D unclear. The germline V gene encodes CDR1 SGHTA and CDR2 FQGTGA. The length of the CDR3 is 15 residues. The V gene lost 1 base and the J gene lost 1 base, with 10 bases spanning the gap. CDR3 in amino acids: CASSLMGTSQETQYF. The CDR3 nucleotides are TGTGCCAGCAGCTTAATGGGCACCTCCCAAGAGACCCAGTACTTC.